Included here is one TCR beta chain sequence, with context. Its antigen is undetermined. This specimen comes from a study of CD8+ T cells in alopecia areata. About the study: The study gave treated patients oral tofacitinib at 5 to 10 mg twice daily.

RNA extraction was followed by reverse transcription into cDNA, which acted as the sequencing template. Produced via immunoSEQ multiplex PCR; TCRdb's table is partial and in-frame only. The sample shows about 100,000 clones, 44% of them seen only once. There are 14 residues in the CDR3. CDR1 and CDR2 from the germline V gene are MDHEN and SYDVKM. V was clipped by 6 bases and J by 5 bases, with 16 bases between them. Treatment defined: oral pan-JAK inhibitor, 5-10 mg twice daily. The investigators collected lesional scalp punch biopsies and peripheral blood from alopecia areata patients. Study results and caveats: In blood and scalp, many expanded lesional clones persisted during tofacitinib.

Sequencing was performed on CD8+ T cells sorted from blood, taken at week 24, from a patient treated with tofacitinib. The TCR comes from a human donor with alopecia areata. The gene calls are TRBV28 and TRBJ2-5; D might be TRBD2 (5 bases). In DNA, the CDR3 is TGTGCCAGCAGGAGTATGGGAGAAAGGGAGACCCAGTACTTC. Its protein product is CASRSMGERETQYF.